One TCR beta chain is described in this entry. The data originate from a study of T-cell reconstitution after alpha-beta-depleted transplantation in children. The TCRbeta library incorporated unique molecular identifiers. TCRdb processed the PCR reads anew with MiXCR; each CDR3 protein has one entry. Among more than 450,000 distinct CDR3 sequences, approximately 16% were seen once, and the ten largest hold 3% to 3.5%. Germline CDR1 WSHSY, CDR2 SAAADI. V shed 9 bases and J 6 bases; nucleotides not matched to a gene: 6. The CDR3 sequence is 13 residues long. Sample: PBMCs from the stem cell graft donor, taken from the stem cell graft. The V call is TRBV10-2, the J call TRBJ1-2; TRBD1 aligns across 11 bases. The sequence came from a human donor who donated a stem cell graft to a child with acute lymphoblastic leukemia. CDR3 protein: CASLGQGGNGYTF. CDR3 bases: TGCGCCAGTCTGGGACAGGGGGGAAATGGCTACACCTTC.